Presented here are 11 T cell receptor beta chains from one specimen sequenced in a study of regulatory T cells in long-lasting Graves disease. Through Arm-PCR of CDR3 regions and iRepertoire HTBI primers, TCR beta libraries were built. TCRdb called the multiplex PCR reads again in MiXCR, with one record for every CDR3 protein. The sample includes 560,000 or so distinct CDR3 sequences, 15% to 20% of them seen just once. Regarding time point: newly diagnosed GD, antithyroid drugs for less than 3 months. RNA from PBMCs was the source of the TCR library. These records were also assigned to another study, of T cells in Graves' hyperthyroidism and ophthalmopathy.

The sample was peripheral blood mononuclear cells (PBMCs), taken at new diagnosis, from a patient treated with antithyroid drugs. These receptors were obtained from a man aged 18 to 29 with Graves disease.

This clonotype was counted between two and nine times. The rearrangement uses TRBV6-5 and TRBJ2-7; TRBD1 agrees at 12 bases. V lost 2 bases, J lost 6 bases, and 5 bases stayed unmatched. Per the germline V gene, CDR1 is MNHEY and CDR2 is SVGAGI. The CDR3 consists of 15 residues. As DNA, the CDR3 is TGTGCCAGCAGTTACCTGGGACAGGGGGCGAGCGAGCAGTACTTC. It encodes CASSYLGQGASEQYF.

This clonotype was seen at least ten times. This chain links TRBV6-9 with TRBJ2-3; D is perhaps TRBD1 (5 bases). Trimming cost V 3 bases and J 4 bases, with 11 bases left between them. The CDR3 covers 14 residues. Germline loops: CDR1 MNHGY, CDR2 SVAAGI. The CDR3 here is CASSYSLGADTQYF. CDR3 DNA: TGTGCCAGCAGTTACTCTCTAGGGGCAGATACGCAGTATTTT.

This clonotype was found a few times. Here the CDR3 DNA reads TGTGCCAGCAGCTCCTCTATTGAGCAGTACTTC. Translated, it gives CASSSSIEQYF. The gene calls are TRBV5-4 and TRBJ2-7; no reliable D call. The germline CDR1 and CDR2 sequences are SGHNT and YYREEE (reference sequence). The V end lost 3 bases, the J end lost 7 bases, and 8 bases lay between the germline ends. The CDR3 consists of 11 residues.

This clonotype showed up just a few times. The chain is built from TRBV11-2 and TRBJ1-3; a possible D gene is TRBD1 (5 bases). V was trimmed by 0 bases and J by 4 bases, leaving 16 bases between them. CDR3 size: 17 residues. The germline CDR1 and CDR2 sequences are SGHAT and FQNNGV. CDR3: CASSLDTGTKSGNTIYF. The CDR3 nucleotides are TGTGCCAGCAGCTTAGACACCGGGACCAAATCAGGAAACACCATATATTTT.

This clonotype was counted only a few times. The chain carries TRBV29-1 and TRBJ2-5; TRBD1 matches at 8 bases. V trimming: 6 bases; J trimming: 5 bases; junction bases outside the gene matches: 5. The germline V gene has CDR1 SQVTM and CDR2 ANQGSEA. This CDR3 comprises 12 residues. CDR3 nucleotides: TGCAGCGTAGACAGGACAGGGGAGACCCAGTACTTC. Translated, it gives CSVDRTGETQYF.

V is TRBV6-2 or TRBV6-3 and J is TRBJ2-7; 11 bases fit TRBD1. Germline assignment: CDR1 MNHEY and CDR2 SVGEGT. Trimming at V came to 6 bases and at J to 4 bases, leaving 8 bases not matched to a gene. The CDR3 contains 15 residues. In DNA, the CDR3 is TGTGCCAGCAGCTTCGGACAGGGGGCTGGTTACGAGCAGTACTTC. It is translated as CASSFGQGAGYEQYF.

This clonotype was seen at least ten times. J is TRBJ2-3 and V is TRBV11-2, with D tentatively TRBD2 (5 bases). The germline V gene has CDR1 SGHAT and CDR2 FQNNGV. The CDR3 loop spans 15 amino acids. Trimming removed 2 bases at V and 3 bases at J, with 12 bases between. The CDR3 DNA reads TGTGCCAGCAGCTTAATTACGGGAATTACAGATACGCAGTATTTT. Its translation: CASSLITGITDTQYF.

In its sample, this clonotype was seen many times. J is TRBJ2-7 and V is TRBV10-3; the match to TRBD2 covers 8 bases. Germline V gene lookup returns CDR1 ENHRY and CDR2 SYGVKD. CDR3 length: 13 amino acids. The ends lost 7 bases at V and 2 bases at J; junction bases unmatched: 4. The CDR3 DNA sequence: TGTGCCATCACCGCCGGGAGGGCCTACGAGCAGTACTTC. As protein: CAITAGRAYEQYF.

A remark on this clonotype: This may arise from a read error, as a much more abundant clone is one base away. This chain connects TRBV20-1 to TRBJ1-1, with a possible D match to TRBD1 (6 bases). In germline, CDR1 is DFQATT, CDR2 SNEGSKA (reference sequence). The V gene lost 5 bases and the J gene lost 3 bases, with 25 bases spanning the gap. This CDR3 contains 17 residues. CDR3 bases: TGCAGTGCTCACCAAAACATGATTGACAGGTCGGACACTGAAGCTTTCTTT. Translation gives CSAHQNMIDRSDTEAFF.

This clonotype was seen many times. The genes are TRBV27 and TRBJ2-7; D might be TRBD1 (5 bases). There are 13 residues in the CDR3. The ends were cut back, 5 bases at V and 2 bases at J, with 10 bases in the middle. CDR1 is MNHEY and CDR2 is SMNVEV in the germline V gene (reference sequence). The CDR3 spells CASSVDSTYEQYF. DNA of the CDR3: TGTGCCAGCAGTGTAGACAGTACCTACGAGCAGTACTTC.

This clonotype has just a few counts. The chain recombines TRBV10-3 with TRBJ2-1, with 10 bases identical to TRBD1. CDR1 is ENHRY and CDR2 is SYGVKD in the germline V gene. The CDR3 covers 15 residues. V lost 6 bases, J lost 4 bases, and 6 bases stayed unmatched. This chain's CDR3 is CAIRGQGVRYNEQFF. CDR3 DNA sequence: TGTGCCATCAGAGGACAGGGGGTCCGTTACAATGAGCAGTTCTTC.